This T cell receptor (beta chain) is drawn from a study of blood T cell repertoires in COVID-19. Background on the study: Specimens from acute and convalescent COVID-19 originated in the United States, Italy and Spain.

Germline-derived CDR1 and CDR2 are SGHNT and YYREEE (reference sequence). V was clipped by 0 bases and J by 1 base, with 6 bases between them. This CDR3 comprises 14 residues. Profiling relied on immunoSEQ multiplex PCR, and the TCRdb table lists in-frame clones only, not all of them. The sample includes roughly 200,000 clones, approximately 83% of them seen just once. The clonotype was recovered from a man between 50 and 59 years old with active or convalescent COVID-19. The chain has TRBV5-4 and TRBJ2-3; maybe TRBD2 (6 bases). The source material was peripheral blood. The CDR3 DNA is TGTGCCAGCAGCTTGGGGGGGGGCACAGATACGCAGTATTTT. Translating gives CASSLGGGTDTQYF.